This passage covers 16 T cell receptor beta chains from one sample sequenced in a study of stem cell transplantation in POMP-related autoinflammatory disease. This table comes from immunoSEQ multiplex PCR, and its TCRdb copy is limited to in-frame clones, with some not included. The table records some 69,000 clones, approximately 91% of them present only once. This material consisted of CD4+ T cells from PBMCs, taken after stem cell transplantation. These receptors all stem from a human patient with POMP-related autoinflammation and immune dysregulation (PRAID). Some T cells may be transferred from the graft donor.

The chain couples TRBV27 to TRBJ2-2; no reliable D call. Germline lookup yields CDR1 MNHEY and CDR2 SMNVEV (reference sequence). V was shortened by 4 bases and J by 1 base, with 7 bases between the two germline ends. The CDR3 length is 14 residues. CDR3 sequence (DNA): TGTGCCAGCAGTTGGGGAAGGAACACCGGGGAGCTGTTTTTT. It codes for CASSWGRNTGELFF.

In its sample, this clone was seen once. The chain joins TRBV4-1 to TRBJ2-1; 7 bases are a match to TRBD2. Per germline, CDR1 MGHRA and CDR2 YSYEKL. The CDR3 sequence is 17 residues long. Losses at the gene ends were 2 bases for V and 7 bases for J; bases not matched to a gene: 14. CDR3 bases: TGCGCCAGCAGCCAAATTTTCGTGCGGGAGCGAGATAATGAGCAGTTCTTC. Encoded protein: CASSQIFVRERDNEQFF.

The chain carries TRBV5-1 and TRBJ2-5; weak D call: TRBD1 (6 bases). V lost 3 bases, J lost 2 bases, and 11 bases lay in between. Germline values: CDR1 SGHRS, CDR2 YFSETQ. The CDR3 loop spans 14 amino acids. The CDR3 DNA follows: TGCGCCAGCAGCTCCTCCAGGGGACAAGAGACCCAGTACTTC. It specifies CASSSSRGQETQYF.

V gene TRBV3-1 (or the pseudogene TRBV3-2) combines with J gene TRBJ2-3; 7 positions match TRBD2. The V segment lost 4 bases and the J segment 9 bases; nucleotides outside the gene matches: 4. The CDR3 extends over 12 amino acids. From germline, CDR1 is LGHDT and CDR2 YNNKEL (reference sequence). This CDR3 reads CASSPPGLTQYF. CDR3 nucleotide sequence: TGTGCCAGCAGCCCACCGGGACTAACGCAGTATTTT.

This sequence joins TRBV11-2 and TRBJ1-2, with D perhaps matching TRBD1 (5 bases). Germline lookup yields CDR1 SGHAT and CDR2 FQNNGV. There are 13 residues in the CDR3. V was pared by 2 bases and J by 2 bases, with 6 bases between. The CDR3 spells CASSLSGNYGYTF. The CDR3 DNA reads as TGTGCCAGCAGCTTATCAGGGAACTATGGCTACACCTTC. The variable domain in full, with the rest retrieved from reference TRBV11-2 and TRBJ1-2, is EAGVAQSPRYKIIEKRQSVAFWCNPISGHATLYWYQQILGQGPKLLIQFQNNGVVDDSQLPKDRFSAERLKGVDSTLKIQPAKLEDSAVYLCASSLSGNYGYTFGSGTRLTVV.

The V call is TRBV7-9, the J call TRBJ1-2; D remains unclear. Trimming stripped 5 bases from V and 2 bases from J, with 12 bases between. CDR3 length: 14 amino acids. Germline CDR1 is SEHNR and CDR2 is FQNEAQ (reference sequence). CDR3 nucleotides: TGTGCCAGCAGCGGATCAGGAATCAACTATGGCTACACCTTC. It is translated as CASSGSGINYGYTF.

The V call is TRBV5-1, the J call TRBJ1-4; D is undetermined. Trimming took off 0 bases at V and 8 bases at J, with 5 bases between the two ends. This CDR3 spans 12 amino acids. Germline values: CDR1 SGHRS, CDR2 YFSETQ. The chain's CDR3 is CASSLGGEKLFF. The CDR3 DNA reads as TGCGCCAGCAGCTTGGGTGGGGAAAAACTGTTTTTT.

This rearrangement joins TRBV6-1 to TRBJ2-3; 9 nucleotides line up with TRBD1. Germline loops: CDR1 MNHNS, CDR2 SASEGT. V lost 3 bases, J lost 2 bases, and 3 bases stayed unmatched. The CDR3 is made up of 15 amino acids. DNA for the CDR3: TGTGCCAGCAGTGATCGGACAGGGGTCACAGATACGCAGTATTTT. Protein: CASSDRTGVTDTQYF.

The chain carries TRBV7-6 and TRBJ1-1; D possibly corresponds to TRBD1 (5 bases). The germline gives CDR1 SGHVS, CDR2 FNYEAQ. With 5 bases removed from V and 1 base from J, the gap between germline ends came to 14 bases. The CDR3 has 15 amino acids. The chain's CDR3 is CASSAPGRGNTEAFF. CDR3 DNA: TGTGCCAGCAGCGCACCGGGACGTGGGAACACTGAAGCTTTCTTT. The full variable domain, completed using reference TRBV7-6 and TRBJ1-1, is GAGVSQSPRYKVTKRGQDVALRCDPISGHVSLYWYRQALGQGPEFLTYFNYEAQQDKSGLPNDRFSAERPEGSISTLTIQRTEQRDSAMYRCASSAPGRGNTEAFFGQGTRLTVV.

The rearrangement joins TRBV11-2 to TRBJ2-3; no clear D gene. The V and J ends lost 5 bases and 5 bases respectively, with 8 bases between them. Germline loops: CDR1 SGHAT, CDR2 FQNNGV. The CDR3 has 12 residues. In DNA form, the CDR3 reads TGTGCCAGCAGCCTGGATGAAGATACGCAGTATTTT. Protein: CASSLDEDTQYF.

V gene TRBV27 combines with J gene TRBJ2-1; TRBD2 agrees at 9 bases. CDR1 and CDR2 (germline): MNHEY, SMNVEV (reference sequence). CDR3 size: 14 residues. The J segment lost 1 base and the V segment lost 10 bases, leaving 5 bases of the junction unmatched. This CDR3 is CATTSGRSYNEQFF. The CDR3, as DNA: TGTGCCACCACTAGCGGGCGTTCCTACAATGAGCAGTTCTTC.

The CDR3 is CAISQGVVTYEQYF. The DNA of the CDR3 is TGTGCCATCAGTCAGGGGGTGGTAACCTACGAGCAGTACTTC. The V call is TRBV10-3, the J call TRBJ2-7; 7 bases are a match to TRBD1. With 5 bases clipped from V and 2 bases from J, the junction kept 6 bases outside the gene matches. Germline lookup yields CDR1 ENHRY and CDR2 SYGVKD. The CDR3 is made up of 14 amino acids.

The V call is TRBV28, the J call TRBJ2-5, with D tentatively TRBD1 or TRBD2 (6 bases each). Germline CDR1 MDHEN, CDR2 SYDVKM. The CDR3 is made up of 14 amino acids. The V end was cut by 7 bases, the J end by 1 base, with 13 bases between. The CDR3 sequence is CASNSRGVQETQYF. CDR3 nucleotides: TGTGCCAGCAATTCTAGGGGGGTCCAAGAGACCCAGTACTTC.

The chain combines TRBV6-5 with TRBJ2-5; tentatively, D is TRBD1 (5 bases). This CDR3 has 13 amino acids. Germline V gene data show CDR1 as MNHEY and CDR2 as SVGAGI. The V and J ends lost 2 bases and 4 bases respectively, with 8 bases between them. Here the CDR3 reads CASSYNQGETQYF. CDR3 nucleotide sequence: TGTGCCAGCAGTTACAACCAGGGAGAGACCCAGTACTTC.

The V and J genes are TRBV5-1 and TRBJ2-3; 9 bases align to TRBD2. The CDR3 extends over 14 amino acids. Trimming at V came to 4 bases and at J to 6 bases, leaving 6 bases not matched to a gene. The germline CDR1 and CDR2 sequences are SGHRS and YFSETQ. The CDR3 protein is CASSGGLALDTQYF. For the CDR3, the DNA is TGCGCCAGCAGCGGGGGACTAGCTTTGGATACGCAGTATTTT.

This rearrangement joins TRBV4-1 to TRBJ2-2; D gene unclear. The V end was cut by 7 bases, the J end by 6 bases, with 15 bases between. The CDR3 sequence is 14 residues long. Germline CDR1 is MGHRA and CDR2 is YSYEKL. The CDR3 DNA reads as TGCGCCAGCACCTCGCACCCCAAGGCCGGGGAGCTGTTTTTT. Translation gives CASTSHPKAGELFF.